This T cell receptor beta chain is from a study of blood T cell repertoires in COVID-19. Across the study: T cells, B-cell-depleted T cells, or PBMCs supplied cDNA or gDNA.

This clone was seen a few times. The CDR3 totals 14 residues. The V gene lost 4 bases and the J gene lost 3 bases, with 12 bases spanning the gap. The authors' processing: Counts of nucleated cells, estimated from reference gene primer amplification, were obtained. Libraries were prepared by immunoSEQ multiplex PCR; TCRdb keeps only in-frame clonotypes and omits some of them. V and J calls plus clone size are reproduced from that table; the DNA served to infer D and trimming. The sample carries under 150,000 clones, around 80% recorded once. The sequenced material came from peripheral blood. The source of this sequence is a man in his sixties with acute or convalescent COVID-19. The chain uses TRBV23-1 and TRBJ1-2; D is possibly TRBD1 (5 bases). TRBV23-1 is labeled an ORF, and its function is uncertain. In DNA form, the CDR3 reads TGCGCCAGCAGTCTCAATACGGGGGACTATGGCTACACCTTC. It yields the protein CASSLNTGDYGYTF.